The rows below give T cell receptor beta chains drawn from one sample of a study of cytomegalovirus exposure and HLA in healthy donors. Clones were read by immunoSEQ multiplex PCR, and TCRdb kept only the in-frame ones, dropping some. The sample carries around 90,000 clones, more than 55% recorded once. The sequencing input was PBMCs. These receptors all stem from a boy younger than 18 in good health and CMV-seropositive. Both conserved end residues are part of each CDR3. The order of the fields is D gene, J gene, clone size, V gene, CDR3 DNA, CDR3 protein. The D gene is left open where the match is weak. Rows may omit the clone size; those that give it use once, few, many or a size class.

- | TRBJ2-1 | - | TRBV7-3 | TGTGCCAGCGCTGTCGGGGGTACGGGTGAGCAGTTCTTC | CASAVGGTGEQFF
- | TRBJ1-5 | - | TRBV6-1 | TGTGCCAGCAGTGAATACCGAGACAGTCTTCAGCCCCAGCATTTT | CASSEYRDSLQPQHF
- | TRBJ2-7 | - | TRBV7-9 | TGTGCCAGCAGCCTCGTGGGTCAGGGGCACGACGAGCAGTACTTC | CASSLVGQGHDEQYF
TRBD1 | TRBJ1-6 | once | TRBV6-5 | TGTGCCAGCACCACAGGGGAAGGTTCACCCCTCCACTTT | CASTTGEGSPLHF
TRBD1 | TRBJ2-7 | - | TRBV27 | TGTGCCAGCAGTTCAAGGGACAGGCTCACCTACGAGCAGTACTTC | CASSSRDRLTYEQYF
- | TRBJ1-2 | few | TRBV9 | TGTGCCAGCAGCGGACGGGAGGGGGTTAACTATGGCTACACCTTC | CASSGREGVNYGYTF
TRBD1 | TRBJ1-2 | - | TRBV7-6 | TGTGCCAGCAGCCAGGGACAGGGAGGTGGCTACACCTTC | CASSQGQGGGYTF
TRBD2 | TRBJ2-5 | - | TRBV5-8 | TGTGCCAGCAGCTTGGAACTAGCGGGGGCTTATGAGACCCAGTACTTC | CASSLELAGAYETQYF
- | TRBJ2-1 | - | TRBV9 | TGTGCCAGCAGCGTGCGGACTACGGCCCTGTTGAACTTGGGGGAGCAGTTCTTC | CASSVRTTALLNLGEQFF
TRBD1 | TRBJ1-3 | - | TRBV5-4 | TGTGCCAGCAGCTTAGGACAGGGGGCGGATGGAAACACCATATATTTT | CASSLGQGADGNTIYF
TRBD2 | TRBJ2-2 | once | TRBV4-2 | TGTGCCAGCAGCCAAGATCTAGCGGGGGGCGATCGGGGGGAGCTGTTTTTT | CASSQDLAGGDRGELFF
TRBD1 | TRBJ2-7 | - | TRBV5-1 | TGCGCCAGCAGCGGGGGAGACAGGGGGGACTCCTACGAGCAGTACTTC | CASSGGDRGDSYEQYF
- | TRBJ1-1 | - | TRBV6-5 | TGTGCCAGCAGTTGGGGACCAGGCGGGATGAACACTGAAGCTTTCTTT | CASSWGPGGMNTEAFF